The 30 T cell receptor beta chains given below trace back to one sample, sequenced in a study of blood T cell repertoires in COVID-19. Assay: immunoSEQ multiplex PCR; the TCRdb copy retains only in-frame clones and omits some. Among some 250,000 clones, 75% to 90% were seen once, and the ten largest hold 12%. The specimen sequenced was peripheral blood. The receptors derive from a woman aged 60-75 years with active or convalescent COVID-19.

CDR3 region: CASSPRAGAEETQYF. The CDR3 nucleotides read TGTGCCAGCAGCCCGCGAGCGGGGGCAGAGGAGACCCAGTACTTC. V usage is TRBV9 and J usage is TRBJ2-5; TRBD2 matches at 8 bases. The germline V gene has CDR1 SGDLS and CDR2 YYNGEE. The CDR3 loop spans 15 amino acids. The V segment lost 4 bases and the J segment 5 bases; nucleotides outside the gene matches: 10.

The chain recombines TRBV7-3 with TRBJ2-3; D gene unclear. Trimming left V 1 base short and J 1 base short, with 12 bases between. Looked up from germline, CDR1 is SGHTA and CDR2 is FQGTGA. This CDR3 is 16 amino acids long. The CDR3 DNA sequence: TGTGCCAGCAGCTTAAGAACCCTAGGTGGCACAGATACGCAGTATTTT. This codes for CASSLRTLGGTDTQYF.

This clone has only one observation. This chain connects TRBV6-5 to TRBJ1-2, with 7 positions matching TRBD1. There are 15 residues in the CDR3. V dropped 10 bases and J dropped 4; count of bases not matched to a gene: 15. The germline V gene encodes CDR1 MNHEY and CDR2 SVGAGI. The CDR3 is CATLRGQLTTYGYTF. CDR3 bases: TGTGCCACACTTCGGGGACAGCTAACTACCTATGGCTACACCTTC.

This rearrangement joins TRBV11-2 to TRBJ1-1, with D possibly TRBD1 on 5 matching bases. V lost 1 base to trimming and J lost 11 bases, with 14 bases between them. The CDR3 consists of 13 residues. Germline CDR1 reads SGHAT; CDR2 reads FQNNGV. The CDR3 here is CASSLGGLRVAFF. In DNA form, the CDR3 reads TGTGCCAGCAGCTTAGGGGGACTCCGAGTCGCTTTCTTT.

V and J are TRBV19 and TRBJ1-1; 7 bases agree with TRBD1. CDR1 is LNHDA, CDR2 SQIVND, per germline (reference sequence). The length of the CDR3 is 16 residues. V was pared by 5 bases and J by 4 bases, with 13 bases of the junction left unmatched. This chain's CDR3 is CASSLRTGGETTEAFF. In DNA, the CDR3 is TGTGCCAGTAGTCTACGGACAGGAGGGGAGACCACTGAAGCTTTCTTT. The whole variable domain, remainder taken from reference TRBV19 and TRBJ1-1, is DGGITQSPKYLFRKEGQNVTLSCEQNLNHDAMYWYRQDPGQGLRLIYYSQIVNDFQKGDIAEGYSVSREKKESFPLTVTSAQKNPTAFYLCASSLRTGGETTEAFFGQGTRLTVV.

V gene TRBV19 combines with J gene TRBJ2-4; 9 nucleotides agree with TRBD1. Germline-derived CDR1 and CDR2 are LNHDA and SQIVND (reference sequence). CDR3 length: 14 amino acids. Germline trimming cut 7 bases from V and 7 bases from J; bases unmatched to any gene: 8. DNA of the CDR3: TGTGCCAGTACCCTTACCGGGACAGGGAACATTCAGTACTTC. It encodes CASTLTGTGNIQYF.

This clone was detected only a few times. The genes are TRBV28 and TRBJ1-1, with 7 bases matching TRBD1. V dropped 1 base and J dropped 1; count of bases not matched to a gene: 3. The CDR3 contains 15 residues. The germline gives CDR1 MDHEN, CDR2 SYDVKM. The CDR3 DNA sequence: TGTGCCAGCAGTTTATATGGGACAGAGAACACTGAAGCTTTCTTT. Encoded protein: CASSLYGTENTEAFF.

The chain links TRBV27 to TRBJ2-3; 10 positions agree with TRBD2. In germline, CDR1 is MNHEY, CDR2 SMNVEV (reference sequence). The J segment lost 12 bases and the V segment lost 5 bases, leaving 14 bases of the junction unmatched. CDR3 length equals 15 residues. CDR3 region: CASSGPWGLAGVQYF. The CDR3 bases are TGTGCCAGCAGTGGCCCCTGGGGGCTAGCGGGGGTCCAGTATTTT.

The CDR3 sequence is CASSPTSGGALNTQYF. The CDR3 DNA sequence: TGTGCCAGCAGCCCGACTAGCGGGGGGGCCCTGAATACGCAGTATTTT. The chain recombines TRBV9 with TRBJ2-3, with 14 positions matching TRBD2. The CDR3 runs to 16 residues. Germline V CDR1 and CDR2: SGDLS, YYNGEE. J lost 7 bases, V lost 4 bases, and 8 bases had no gene match. Full variable domain (missing parts from reference TRBV9 and TRBJ2-3): DSGVTQTPKHLITATGQRVTLRCSPRSGDLSVYWYQQSLDQGLQFLIQYYNGEERAKGNILERFSAQQFPDLHSELNLSSLELGDSALYFCASSPTSGGALNTQYFGPGTRLTVL.

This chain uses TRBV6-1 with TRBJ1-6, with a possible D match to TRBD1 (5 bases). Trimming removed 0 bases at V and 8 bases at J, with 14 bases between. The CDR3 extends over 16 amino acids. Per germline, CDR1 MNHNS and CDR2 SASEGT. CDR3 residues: CASSEAWGGSDSPLHF. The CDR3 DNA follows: TGTGCCAGCAGTGAAGCCTGGGGGGGGAGCGATTCACCCCTCCACTTT.

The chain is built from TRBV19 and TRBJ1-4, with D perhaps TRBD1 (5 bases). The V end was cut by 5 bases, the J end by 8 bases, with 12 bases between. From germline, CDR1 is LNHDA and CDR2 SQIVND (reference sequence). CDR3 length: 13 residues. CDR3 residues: CASSGRVKEKLFF. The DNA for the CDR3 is TGTGCCAGTAGTGGCAGGGTTAAAGAAAAACTGTTTTTT.

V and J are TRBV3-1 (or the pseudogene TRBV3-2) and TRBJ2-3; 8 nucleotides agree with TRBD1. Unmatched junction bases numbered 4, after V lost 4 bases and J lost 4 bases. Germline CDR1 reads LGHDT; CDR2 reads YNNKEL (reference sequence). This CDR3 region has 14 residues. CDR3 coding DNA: TGTGCCAGCAGCCTACCGGACAGGGCAGATACGCAGTATTTT. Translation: CASSLPDRADTQYF.

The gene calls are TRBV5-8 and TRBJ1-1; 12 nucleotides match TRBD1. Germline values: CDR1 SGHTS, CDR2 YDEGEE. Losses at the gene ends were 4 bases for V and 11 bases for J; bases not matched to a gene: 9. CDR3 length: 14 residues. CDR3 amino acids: CASSRGQGANAAFF. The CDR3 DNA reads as TGTGCCAGCAGCAGGGGACAGGGGGCGAATGCGGCTTTCTTT.

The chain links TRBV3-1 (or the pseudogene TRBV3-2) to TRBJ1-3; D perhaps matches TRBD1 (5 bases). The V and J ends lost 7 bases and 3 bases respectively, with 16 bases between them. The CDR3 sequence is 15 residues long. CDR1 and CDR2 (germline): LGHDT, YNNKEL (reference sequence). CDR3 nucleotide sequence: TGTGCCAGCACCCTCGCCTCAGGGTTTGGAAACACCATATATTTT. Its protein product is CASTLASGFGNTIYF.

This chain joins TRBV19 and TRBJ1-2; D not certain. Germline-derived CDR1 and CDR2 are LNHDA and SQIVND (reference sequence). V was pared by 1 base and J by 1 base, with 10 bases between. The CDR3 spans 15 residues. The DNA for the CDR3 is TGTGCCAGTAGTATAGGATCCGGGTTTAACTATGGCTACACCTTC. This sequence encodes CASSIGSGFNYGYTF.

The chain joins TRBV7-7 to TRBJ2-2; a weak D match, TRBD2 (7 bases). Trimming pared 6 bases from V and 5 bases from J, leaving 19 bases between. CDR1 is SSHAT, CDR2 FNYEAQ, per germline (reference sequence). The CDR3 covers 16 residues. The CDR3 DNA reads TGTGCCAGCAGACCCTTACGGGGGGCGGGAACCGGGGAGCTGTTTTTT. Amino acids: CASRPLRGAGTGELFF.

The CDR3 DNA follows: TGTGCCAGCAGCGTAGGGGGCGGGGGATTCGGAGAAAAACTGTTTTTT. Its translation is CASSVGGGGFGEKLFF. This chain joins TRBV9 and TRBJ1-4, with TRBD1 as a possible D gene (5 bases). Germline CDR1 reads SGDLS; CDR2 reads YYNGEE. The CDR3 spans 16 residues. V lost 0 bases, J lost 8 bases, and 17 bases lay in between.

CDR3 in DNA: TGTGCCAGCAGCTTAGCGGCAGGGTACGGCACAGATACGCAGTATTTT. Its translation: CASSLAAGYGTDTQYF. The chain links TRBV7-8 to TRBJ2-3; TRBD1 is a possible D gene (5 bases). The germline V and J ends were trimmed by 0 bases and 1 base, with 11 bases remaining between them. Germline V gene lookup returns CDR1 SGHVS and CDR2 FQNEAQ. The CDR3 totals 16 residues.

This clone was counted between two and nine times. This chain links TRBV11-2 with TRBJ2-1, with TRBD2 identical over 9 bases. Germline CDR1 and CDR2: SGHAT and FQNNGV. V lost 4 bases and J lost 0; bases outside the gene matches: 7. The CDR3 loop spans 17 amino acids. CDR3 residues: CASSSRSSGGSYNEQFF. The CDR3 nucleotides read TGTGCCAGCAGCTCGCGAAGTAGCGGGGGCTCCTACAATGAGCAGTTCTTC.

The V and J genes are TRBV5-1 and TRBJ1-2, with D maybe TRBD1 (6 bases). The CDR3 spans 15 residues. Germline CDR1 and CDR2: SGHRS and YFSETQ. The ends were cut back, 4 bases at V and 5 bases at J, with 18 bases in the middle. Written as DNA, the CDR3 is TGCGCCAGCAGCCAGGATTCGGGGGGGCCTTATGGCTACACCTTC. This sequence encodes CASSQDSGGPYGYTF.

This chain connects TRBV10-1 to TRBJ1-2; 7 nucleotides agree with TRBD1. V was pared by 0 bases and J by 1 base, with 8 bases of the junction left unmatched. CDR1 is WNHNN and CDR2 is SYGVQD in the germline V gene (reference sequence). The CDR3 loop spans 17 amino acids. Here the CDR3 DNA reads TGCGCCAGCAGTGAGTCGGGCAGGGGGAAAGTTAACTATGGCTACACCTTC. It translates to CASSESGRGKVNYGYTF.

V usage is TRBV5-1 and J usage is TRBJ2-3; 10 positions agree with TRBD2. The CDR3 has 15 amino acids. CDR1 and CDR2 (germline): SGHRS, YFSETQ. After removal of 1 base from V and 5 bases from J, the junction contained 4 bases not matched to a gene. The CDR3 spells CASSLSTSGVDTQYF. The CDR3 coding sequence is TGCGCCAGCAGCTTGAGTACTAGCGGGGTAGATACGCAGTATTTT. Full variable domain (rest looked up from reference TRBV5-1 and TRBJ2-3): KAGVTQTPRYLIKTRGQQVTLSCSPISGHRSVSWYQQTPGQGLQFLFEYFSETQRNKGNFPGRFSGRQFSNSRSEMNVSTLELGDSALYLCASSLSTSGVDTQYFGPGTRLTVL.

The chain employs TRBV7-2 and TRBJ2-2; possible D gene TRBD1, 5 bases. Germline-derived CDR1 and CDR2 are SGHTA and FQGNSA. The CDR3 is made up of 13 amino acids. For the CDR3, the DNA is TGTGCGAAGGGGCAGCCGAACACCGGGGAGCTGTTTTTT. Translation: CAKGQPNTGELFF.

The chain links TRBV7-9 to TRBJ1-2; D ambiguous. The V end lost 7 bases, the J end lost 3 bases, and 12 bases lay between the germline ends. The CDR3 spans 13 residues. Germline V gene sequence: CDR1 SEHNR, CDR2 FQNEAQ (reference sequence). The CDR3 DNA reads TGTGCCAGCAAGGAGAATTCTCACTATGGCTACACCTTC. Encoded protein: CASKENSHYGYTF.

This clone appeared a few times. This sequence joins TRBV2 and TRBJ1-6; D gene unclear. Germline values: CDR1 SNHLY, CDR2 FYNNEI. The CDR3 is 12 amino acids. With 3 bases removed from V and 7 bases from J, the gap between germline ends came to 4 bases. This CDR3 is CASSERNSPLHF. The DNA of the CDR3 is TGTGCCAGCAGTGAGAGGAATTCACCCCTCCACTTT.

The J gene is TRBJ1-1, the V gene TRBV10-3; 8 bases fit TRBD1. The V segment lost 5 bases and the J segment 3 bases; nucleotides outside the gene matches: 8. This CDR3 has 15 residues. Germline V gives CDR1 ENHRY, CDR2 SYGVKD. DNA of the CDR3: TGTGCCATCAGTCTTCAGGGGGCAGGGGACACTGAAGCTTTCTTT. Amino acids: CAISLQGAGDTEAFF.

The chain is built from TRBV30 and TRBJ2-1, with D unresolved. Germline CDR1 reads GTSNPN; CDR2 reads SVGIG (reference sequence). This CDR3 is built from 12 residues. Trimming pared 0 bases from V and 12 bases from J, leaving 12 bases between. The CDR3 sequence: CAWSVSSLGQFF. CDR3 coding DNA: TGTGCCTGGAGTGTGTCCTCCCTAGGGCAGTTCTTC.

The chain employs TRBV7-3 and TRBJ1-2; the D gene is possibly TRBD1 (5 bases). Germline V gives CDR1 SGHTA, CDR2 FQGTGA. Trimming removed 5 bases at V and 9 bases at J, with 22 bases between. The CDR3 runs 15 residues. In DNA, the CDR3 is TGTGCCAGCAGCCTAATTGGGGCCGGCGAAGCTAGCTACACCTTC. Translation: CASSLIGAGEASYTF.

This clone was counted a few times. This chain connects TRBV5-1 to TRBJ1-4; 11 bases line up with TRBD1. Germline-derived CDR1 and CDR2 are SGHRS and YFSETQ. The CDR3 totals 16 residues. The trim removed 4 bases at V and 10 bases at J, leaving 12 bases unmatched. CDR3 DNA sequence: TGCGCCAGCAGCCCCGGAGGACAGGGGGCAATAGGAAAACTGTTTTTT. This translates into CASSPGGQGAIGKLFF.

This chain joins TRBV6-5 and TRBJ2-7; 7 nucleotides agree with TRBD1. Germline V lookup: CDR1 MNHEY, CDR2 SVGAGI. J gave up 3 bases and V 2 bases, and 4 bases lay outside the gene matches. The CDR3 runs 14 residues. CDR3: CASSYRDRVYEQYF. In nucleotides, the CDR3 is TGTGCCAGCAGTTACCGGGACAGAGTCTACGAGCAGTACTTC.